The 24 T cell receptor beta chains below were found in one sample sequenced in a study of tumor-infiltrating lymphocytes in primary liver carcinoma (dated by TCRdb to 2017 to 2019). Sequenced using an Illumina HiSeq 2500. Starting from around 500 ng total RNA, TCRbeta-specific cDNA was produced by reverse transcription with a constant-region primer and ProtoScript II reverse transcriptase. The TCRbeta libraries were prepared through three rounds of nested multiplex PCR following a slightly modified ARM-PCR procedure. Multiplex TRBV1-TRBV30 forward primers and a Cbeta reverse primer were used in the first two PCR rounds, each of which was run for approximately 11 cycles. TCRdb itself trimmed the public reads at Q25 with fastp, ran MiXCR and retained productive beta chains. Each CDR3 protein gets just one entry, which takes the most common genes and DNA from the rows behind it. The sample data list 200,000 or so distinct CDR3 sequences, and almost 65% of these were observed just once. Jointly, the top ten make up 6% to 8.5% of the sample.

Blood RNA was extracted from unsorted whole blood with TRIzol reagent; germline DNA came from the DNeasy Blood & Tissue kit. The sequenced sample was peripheral blood. These receptors originate from an older woman with primary liver carcinoma and hepatitis B virus infection.

As concerns this clonotype: A much larger clone lies a single base off, so this may be a read error. The chain joins TRBV5-4 to TRBJ1-5, with D perhaps matching TRBD1 (6 bases). The J call may not be correct, given that the DNA end is closer to TRBJ2-3. From germline, CDR1 is SGHNT and CDR2 YYREEE (reference sequence). The CDR3 is made up of 14 amino acids. The DNA of the CDR3 is TGTGCCAGCAGCGATCAGGGGAGCAATCAGCCCCAGTATTTT. Translating it yields CASSDQGSNQPQYF.

V usage is TRBV11-2 and J usage is TRBJ2-3; D uncertain. Germline V gene data show CDR1 as SGHAT and CDR2 as FQNNGV. The CDR3 consists of 15 residues. Between the trimmed V and J ends, which lost 6 bases and 0 bases, there was a span of 13 bases. For the CDR3, the DNA is TGTGCCAGCAGACCAGCAGGCCCTAGCACAGATACGCAGTATTTT. Amino acid sequence: CASRPAGPSTDTQYF.

This chain uses TRBV11-2 with TRBJ2-2; 8 positions agree with TRBD2. The V gene's germline CDR1 is SGHAT and CDR2 FQNNGV. V lost 2 bases to trimming and J lost 5 bases; unmatched junction nucleotides: 10. This CDR3 is 17 amino acids long. CDR3: CASSLSPRASGTGELFF. DNA for the CDR3: TGTGCCAGCAGCTTATCCCCTCGGGCTAGCGGGACCGGGGAGCTGTTTTTT. Complete variable domain (other parts from reference TRBV11-2 and TRBJ2-2): EAGVAQSPRYKIIEKRQSVAFWCNPISGHATLYWYQQILGQGPKLLIQFQNNGVVDDSQLPKDRFSAERLKGVDSTLKIQPAKLEDSAVYLCASSLSPRASGTGELFFGEGSRLTVL.

This clonotype was seen only a few times. V and J are TRBV5-6 and TRBJ2-5; no clear D. V shed 1 base and J shed 5 bases, with 15 bases lying between them. Germline CDR1 SGHDT, CDR2 YYEEEE. This CDR3 spans 15 amino acids. CDR3 in DNA: TGTGCCAGCAGCTTGTATACGGTGGGGTTGGAGACCCAGTACTTC. It specifies CASSLYTVGLETQYF.

As to this clonotype: Germline is not matched at one junction end, which may reflect a read error. The CDR3 reads CASSIDQGPQEAQYF. The CDR3 coding sequence is TGTGCCAGCAGCATAGATCAGGGGCCCCAAGAGGCCCAGTACTTC. The chain recombines TRBV11-2 with TRBJ2-5; D is possibly TRBD1 (6 bases). Per the germline V gene, CDR1 is SGHAT and CDR2 is FQNNGV. This CDR3 spans 15 amino acids.

The gene calls are TRBV5-1 and TRBJ1-1, with D uncertain. Germline V gene data show CDR1 as SGHRS and CDR2 as YFSETQ. Trimming shortened V by 1 base and J by 1 base, and 11 bases separated the two germline ends. The length of the CDR3 is 15 residues. For the CDR3, the DNA is TGCGCCAGCAGCTTGTCCTTGAGAGGGAACACTGAAGCTTTCTTT. This sequence encodes CASSLSLRGNTEAFF.

In the case of this clonotype: One end of the junction does not line up with germline, which may come from a read error. The CDR3 DNA is TGTGCCGGCAGTTACCAGGGAGGAAACTATGGCTACACCTTC. Its protein product is CAGSYQGGNYGYTF. V usage is TRBV6-6 and J usage is TRBJ1-2, with D possibly TRBD1 on 5 matching bases. Germline CDR1 MNHNY, CDR2 SVGAGI (reference sequence). The CDR3 is made up of 14 amino acids.

The J gene is TRBJ2-7, the V gene TRBV6-6, with D uncertain. The CDR3 is made up of 17 amino acids. Germline CDR1 reads MNHNY; CDR2 reads SVGAGI (reference sequence). Trimming removed 0 bases at V and 0 bases at J, with 15 bases between. Here the CDR3 DNA reads TGTGCCAGCAGTTACTCGGGTGGTAGCCTGTGCTCCTACGAGCAGTACTTC. Its protein product is CASSYSGGSLCSYEQYF.

As regards this clonotype: Mismatch with germline at one junction end may stem from a read error. The DNA of the CDR3 is TGTGCCGGCAGGCTATCACAGGGAGTTGATACGCAGTATTTT. As protein: CAGRLSQGVDTQYF. This chain joins TRBV11-2 and TRBJ2-3; the D gene is possibly TRBD1 (6 bases). The CDR3 runs 14 residues. Germline assignment: CDR1 SGHAT and CDR2 FQNNGV.

Of note for this clonotype: The junction departs from germline at one end; a sequencing error may be responsible. The chain is built from TRBV6-2 or TRBV6-3 and TRBJ2-1; TRBD1 is a possible D gene (6 bases). The length of the CDR3 is 12 residues. The germline gives CDR1 MNHEY, CDR2 SVGEGT. The chain's CDR3 is CASSQGYNEQIF. DNA for the CDR3: TGTGCCAGCAGTCAGGGGTACAATGAGCAGATCTTC.

This clonotype was counted many times. This chain's CDR3 is CASSLQTQGRDQPQHF. Written as DNA, the CDR3 is TGTGCCAGCAGTCTGCAAACACAGGGGAGAGATCAGCCCCAGCATTTT. The J gene is TRBJ1-5, the V gene TRBV6-1; 7 nucleotides match TRBD1. Unmatched junction bases numbered 12, after V lost 5 bases and J lost 5 bases. In germline, CDR1 is MNHNS, CDR2 SASEGT. There are 16 residues in the CDR3.

The chain carries TRBV11-2 and TRBJ2-3; D not resolved. CDR1 and CDR2 (germline): SGHAT, FQNNGV. CDR3 size: 12 residues. Trimming pared 10 bases from V and 4 bases from J, leaving 12 bases between. In DNA form, the CDR3 reads TGTGCCATCAGTGTTATAGCAGATACGCAGTATTTT. Translation: CAISVIADTQYF.

This clonotype was found once. At one of its ends the junction is not consistent with the germline gene, which may arise from a read error. The chain is built from TRBV24-1 and TRBJ2-1; TRBD2 agrees at 11 bases. CDR3 length equals 16 residues. The germline V gene encodes CDR1 KGHDR and CDR2 SFDVKD. The CDR3 nucleotides read TGCGCCACCAGTGCGACTAGCGGGACCCCCTACAATGTGCAGTTCTTC. This encodes CATSATSGTPYNVQFF.

This clonotype was seen a few times. The chain couples TRBV4-1 to TRBJ1-2, with D maybe TRBD1 (5 bases). In germline, CDR1 is MGHRA, CDR2 YSYEKL. CDR3 length: 15 residues. V lost 2 bases and J lost 5, with 15 bases in between. CDR3 bases: TGCGCCAGCAGCCAACAGGGAGGGGCGGTGTATGGCTACACCTTC. Translating gives CASSQQGGAVYGYTF.

The rearrangement uses TRBV5-6 and TRBJ2-2, with TRBD1 matching 9 bases. J lost 3 bases, V lost 4 bases, and 4 bases had no gene match. This CDR3 region has 15 residues. Looked up from germline, CDR1 is SGHDT and CDR2 is YYEEEE. CDR3 protein: CASSMWDRDTGELFF. As DNA, the CDR3 is TGTGCCAGCAGCATGTGGGACAGGGACACCGGGGAGCTGTTTTTT. Full variable domain (missing parts from reference TRBV5-6 and TRBJ2-2): DAGVTQSPTHLIKTRGQQVTLRCSPKSGHDTVSWYQQALGQGPQFIFQYYEEEERQRGNFPDRFSGHQFPNYSSELNVNALLLGDSALYLCASSMWDRDTGELFFGEGSRLTVL.

This clonotype was picked up many times. The chain uses TRBV6-6 and TRBJ2-3; tentative D call: TRBD1 (5 bases). CDR3 length: 15 amino acids. Per germline, CDR1 MNHNY and CDR2 SVGAGI (reference sequence). V was shortened by 1 base and J by 1 base, with 9 bases between the two germline ends. In nucleotides, the CDR3 is TGTGCCAGCAGTTACTGGGGCAGCCGCACAGATACGCAGTATTTT. Translation gives CASSYWGSRTDTQYF.

This chain uses TRBV11-2 with TRBJ1-1; D is ambiguous. V dropped 5 bases and J dropped 5 bases, with 18 bases sitting between them. This CDR3 region has 15 residues. Germline CDR1 SGHAT, CDR2 FQNNGV. CDR3 nucleotides: TGTGCCAGCAGCCGGCAACTTATGGGGAATACTGAAGCTTTCTTT. Its protein is CASSRQLMGNTEAFF.

On this clonotype: A clone one base away is much larger, so this may be a read error. This rearrangement joins TRBV6-1 to TRBJ1-1; D remains unclear. This CDR3 is built from 15 residues. The V gene's germline CDR1 is MNHNS and CDR2 SASEGT. This CDR3 reads CASSGTATLKTEAFF. The CDR3 DNA follows: TGTGCCAGCAGTGGGACGGCCACGTTGAAAACTGAAGCTTTCTTT.

Comment on this clonotype: A much larger clone sits a single nucleotide away, making a read error possible. V usage is TRBV5-4 and J usage is TRBJ1-2; D is uncertain. Germline V gene data show CDR1 as SGHNT and CDR2 as YYREEE (reference sequence). Trimming took off 3 bases at V and 7 bases at J, with 13 bases between the two ends. This CDR3 spans 13 amino acids. The CDR3 DNA reads as TGTGCCAGCAGCTCTCCCAGCATGGGTGGCTACACCTTC. Amino acid sequence: CASSSPSMGGYTF.

As to this clonotype: A clone one base away is much larger, so this may be a read error. Here the CDR3 reads CAISQGGLGNQPQHF. In DNA, the CDR3 is TGTGCCATCAGCCAAGGGGGTTTGGGCAATCAGCCCCAGCATTTT. This chain connects TRBV4-2 to TRBJ1-5; TRBD1 might be the D (6 bases). There are 15 residues in the CDR3. Germline CDR1 is LGHNA and CDR2 is YNFKEQ.

This clonotype came up many times. This chain connects TRBV2 to TRBJ1-4, with D perhaps TRBD1 (5 bases). V gave up 6 bases and J gave up 0 bases, with 8 bases separating them. The CDR3 is 14 amino acids. The V gene's germline CDR1 is SNHLY and CDR2 FYNNEI. As DNA, the CDR3 is TGTGCCAGCAGCGAGACAGCAACTAATGAAAAACTGTTTTTT. Encoded protein: CASSETATNEKLFF.

With respect to this clonotype: A much larger clone differs by one base, so this may be a read error. V gene TRBV14 combines with J gene TRBJ2-5; 8 nucleotides match TRBD2. This CDR3 has 16 residues. Germline lookup yields CDR1 SGHDN and CDR2 FVKESK. Here the CDR3 DNA reads TGTGCCAGCAGCCCCCTGGGTAGCGGGGCACAAGAGGCCCAGTACTTC. As protein: CASSPLGSGAQEAQYF.

Notes on this clonotype: Possible read error: a much larger clone is one base away. The chain combines TRBV4-1 with TRBJ2-1, with a tentative D call TRBD1 (5 bases). Germline CDR1 reads MGHRA; CDR2 reads YSYEKL. The CDR3 sequence is 14 residues long. CDR3 sequence (DNA): TGCGCCAACAGCCAAGGAGACAGCTACAATGAGCAGTTCTTC. It specifies CANSQGDSYNEQFF.

For this clonotype: A much larger clone lies one base from this, so it may be a read error. The V call is TRBV6-5, the J call TRBJ2-3, with TRBD2 as a possible D gene (6 bases). Germline-derived CDR1 and CDR2 are MNHEY and SVGAGI. There are 15 residues in the CDR3. The CDR3 sequence: CASSHPAGFADMQYF. DNA for the CDR3: TGTGCCAGCAGCCACCCCGCGGGGTTCGCAGATATGCAGTATTTT.